This T cell receptor beta chain was sequenced for a study of T cell changes during pregnancy in multiple sclerosis. Libraries were prepared by immunoSEQ multiplex PCR; TCRdb keeps only in-frame clonotypes and omits some of them. The sample has 18,000 or so clones, roughly nine tenths seen once; the top ten hold around 8%. The germline gives CDR1 SGHVS, CDR2 FQNEAQ. J gave up 5 bases and V 2 bases, and 20 bases lay outside the gene matches. CDR3 length: 22 amino acids. The receptor was isolated from a female donor in good health, enrolled as a control in a pregnancy study. Sequenced material: CD8+ T cells from peripheral blood mononuclear cells, taken in the second trimester of pregnancy. V usage is TRBV7-8 and J usage is TRBJ2-1; TRBD2 matches at 14 bases. The CDR3 nucleotides are TGTGCCAGCAGCTTACCGCAATTAGGACTAGCGGGGGGCCCCTACACGGACAATGAGCAGTTCTTC. This translates into CASSLPQLGLAGGPYTDNEQFF.